Below, 28 T cell receptor beta chains from the same sample are listed, as sequenced in a study of T cell responses to AZD1222 COVID-19 vaccine. Assay: immunoSEQ multiplex PCR; the TCRdb copy retains only in-frame clones and omits some. The table includes 150,000 or so clones, approximately 93% detected once. Sequencing was performed on peripheral blood, taken 28 days after the second AZD1222 dose. Source of these receptors: an adult who received the AZD1222 COVID-19 vaccine.

V usage is TRBV7-9 and J usage is TRBJ2-3; 10 bases fit TRBD2. The CDR3 consists of 16 residues. Trimming cost V 5 bases and J 10 bases; bases outside gene matches: 15. The V gene's germline CDR1 is SEHNR and CDR2 FQNEAQ (reference sequence). CDR3 sequence reads: CASSPPTSGETLPQYF. The DNA for the CDR3 is TGTGCCAGCAGCCCCCCAACTAGCGGGGAAACTCTACCGCAGTATTTT.

This clone was recorded only once. The rearrangement joins TRBV19 to TRBJ2-7; 8 bases align to TRBD2. The CDR3 spans 15 residues. V gave up 5 bases and J gave up 3 bases; unmatched junction bases: 9. The germline V gene has CDR1 LNHDA and CDR2 SQIVND (reference sequence). CDR3 bases: TGTGCCAGTAGTGTCGGCGGGGGGCGCAGCTACGAGCAGTACTTC. Translation gives CASSVGGGRSYEQYF.

V usage is TRBV15 and J usage is TRBJ1-2; D is possibly TRBD1 (5 bases). CDR3 size: 14 residues. The germline V and J ends were trimmed by 6 bases and 3 bases, with 14 bases remaining between them. Germline CDR1 is LNHNV and CDR2 is YYDKDF (reference sequence). Here the CDR3 reads CATRRSDSYYGYTF. The CDR3 DNA follows: TGTGCCACCAGGCGGTCCGACAGCTACTATGGCTACACCTTC.

The CDR3 region is CASTLAGSYNEQFF. The CDR3 DNA sequence: TGTGCCAGTACCCTAGCGGGGTCCTACAATGAGCAGTTCTTC. This chain uses TRBV19 with TRBJ2-1; TRBD2 matches 9 bases. This CDR3 is built from 14 residues. The germline V gene encodes CDR1 LNHDA and CDR2 SQIVND (reference sequence). V lost 7 bases and J lost 1; bases outside the gene matches: 2.

The chain carries TRBV3-1 (or the pseudogene TRBV3-2) and TRBJ2-1; a weak D match, TRBD2 (7 bases). Per germline, CDR1 LGHDT and CDR2 YNNKEL (reference sequence). The CDR3 consists of 17 residues. Trimming removed 0 bases at V and 4 bases at J, with 16 bases between. CDR3 region: CASSQEGRGLPYNEQFF. CDR3 in DNA: TGTGCCAGCAGCCAAGAAGGGCGGGGGCTCCCTTACAATGAGCAGTTCTTC.

V is TRBV7-3 and J is TRBJ2-7, with TRBD2 matching over 9 bases. Germline V gives CDR1 SGHTA, CDR2 FQGTGA. V lost 2 bases and J lost 5; bases outside the gene matches: 4. This CDR3 has 14 residues. The DNA for the CDR3 is TGTGCCAGCAGCTTATCGGGACTAGCTAACGAGCAGTACTTC. Translating gives CASSLSGLANEQYF. Supplemented by reference TRBV7-3 and TRBJ2-7, the full variable domain reads GAGVSQTPSNKVTEKGKYVELRCDPISGHTALYWYRQSLGQGPEFLIYFQGTGAADDSGLPNDRFFAVRPEGSVSTLKIQRTERGDSAVYLCASSLSGLANEQYFGPGTRLTVT.

The rearrangement links TRBV7-8 to TRBJ1-4, with TRBD1 matching 7 bases. J gave up 4 bases and V 4 bases, and 15 bases lay outside the gene matches. Germline CDR1 is SGHVS and CDR2 is FQNEAQ. This CDR3 has 18 amino acids. The CDR3 loop reads CASSYYRDPGGSNEKLFF. The CDR3 region has the DNA TGTGCCAGCAGCTACTACAGGGACCCAGGGGGAAGTAATGAAAAACTGTTTTTT.

The V and J genes are TRBV7-8 and TRBJ2-2; 13 nucleotides line up with TRBD2. Germline V gene data show CDR1 as SGHVS and CDR2 as FQNEAQ. The CDR3 loop spans 20 amino acids. J lost 6 bases, V lost 1 base, and 14 bases had no gene match. In DNA form, the CDR3 reads TGTGCCAGCAGCTTAGTGCCCGGAGGGACTAGCGGGGATTCGGCCGGGGAGCTGTTTTTT. Amino acid sequence: CASSLVPGGTSGDSAGELFF.

This clone was counted a single time. The chain uses TRBV29-1 and TRBJ1-4; TRBD1 is a possible D gene (6 bases). V lost 6 bases, J lost 8 bases, and 22 bases lay in between. The germline V gene encodes CDR1 SQVTM and CDR2 ANQGSEA. The CDR3 extends over 15 amino acids. CDR3 sequence (DNA): TGCAGCGTCCCCCAATGGGGGGGCGGAGGCGAAAAACTGTTTTTT. Translated, it gives CSVPQWGGGGEKLFF.

The gene calls are TRBV15 and TRBJ2-3; 9 bases agree with TRBD2. With 0 bases clipped from V and 0 bases from J, the junction kept 7 bases outside the gene matches. The CDR3 length is 18 residues. Per germline, CDR1 LNHNV and CDR2 YYDKDF (reference sequence). The DNA of the CDR3 is TGTGCCACCAGCAGAGATTACGCGACTAGCGGTAGCACAGATACGCAGTATTTT. Amino acid sequence: CATSRDYATSGSTDTQYF.

The chain is built from TRBV15 and TRBJ2-5; 9 bases are a match to TRBD2. The J segment lost 5 bases and the V segment lost 0 bases, leaving 7 bases of the junction unmatched. Germline values: CDR1 LNHNV, CDR2 YYDKDF (reference sequence). This CDR3 spans 16 amino acids. As DNA, the CDR3 is TGTGCCACCAGCAGAGAGTTGGCGGGGGGGCCTGAGACCCAGTACTTC. Protein product: CATSRELAGGPETQYF.

This clone came up a few times. V and J are TRBV29-1 and TRBJ2-1; D gene uncertain. Germline V gene sequence: CDR1 SQVTM, CDR2 ANQGSEA. The length of the CDR3 is 14 residues. V lost 3 bases and J lost 5, with 14 bases in between. This CDR3 reads CSVDLGLTDNEQFF. The DNA for the CDR3 is TGCAGCGTTGATCTGGGCCTAACCGACAATGAGCAGTTCTTC.

V and J are TRBV6-5 and TRBJ2-3; 9 bases map to TRBD2. The length of the CDR3 is 15 residues. V trimming: 5 bases; J trimming: 7 bases; junction bases outside the gene matches: 10. Germline V gene lookup returns CDR1 MNHEY and CDR2 SVGAGI. CDR3 nucleotides: TGTGCCAGCAGTAGAGCGGGGGGCCAAGGGAATACGCAGTATTTT. Its translation: CASSRAGGQGNTQYF.

The chain employs TRBV5-8 and TRBJ1-4, with unresolved D. This CDR3 contains 17 residues. Germline V gene lookup returns CDR1 SGHTS and CDR2 YDEGEE. V shed 1 base and J shed 0 bases, with 13 bases lying between them. CDR3 amino acids: CASSLRRFGTTNEKLFF. The DNA for the CDR3 is TGTGCCAGCAGCTTGAGGAGGTTCGGGACAACTAATGAAAAACTGTTTTTT.

V is TRBV14 and J is TRBJ2-1; TRBD1 or TRBD2 may be the D gene (7 bases each). The V end was cut by 10 bases, the J end by 6 bases, with 16 bases between. The germline CDR1 and CDR2 sequences are SGHDN and FVKESK. CDR3 size: 13 residues. The CDR3 sequence is CATRGGASNEQFF. The CDR3, as DNA: TGTGCCACCAGGGGGGGGGCGAGCAATGAGCAGTTCTTC. Based on the CDR3 plus reference TRBV14 and TRBJ2-1, the full variable domain is EAGVTQFPSHSVIEKGQTVTLRCDPISGHDNLYWYRRVMGKEIKFLLHFVKESKQDESGMPNNRFLAERTGGTYSTLKVQPAELEDSGVYFCATRGGASNEQFFGPGTRLTVL.

The chain links TRBV5-5 to TRBJ1-4, with a weak D call TRBD1 (6 bases). This CDR3 has 15 residues. Per germline, CDR1 SGHKS and CDR2 YYEKEE (reference sequence). The V gene lost 3 bases and the J gene lost 3 bases, with 12 bases spanning the gap. CDR3 region: CASSWLGGSNEKLFF. The CDR3 DNA follows: TGTGCCAGCAGCTGGCTAGGGGGATCTAATGAAAAACTGTTTTTT.

The chain carries TRBV4-3 and TRBJ2-3; TRBD2 agrees at 10 bases. V dropped 6 bases and J dropped 6; count of bases not matched to a gene: 9. CDR3 length equals 15 residues. Germline CDR1 and CDR2: LGHNA and YSLEER. The CDR3: CASSPNSGGLDTQYF. CDR3 bases: TGCGCCAGCAGTCCCAATAGCGGGGGGCTGGATACGCAGTATTTT.

J is TRBJ1-1 and V is TRBV11-2; the D is unclear. The length of the CDR3 is 13 residues. V dropped 1 base and J dropped 1 base, with 4 bases sitting between them. Looked up from germline, CDR1 is SGHAT and CDR2 is FQNNGV. The DNA of the CDR3 is TGTGCCAGCAGCTTAGTGGGGAACACTGAAGCTTTCTTT. Translation gives CASSLVGNTEAFF.

This sequence joins TRBV5-1 and TRBJ2-2; 10 bases are a match to TRBD2. The germline V gene encodes CDR1 SGHRS and CDR2 YFSETQ. The CDR3 is 17 residues long. V lost 0 bases, J lost 3 bases, and 5 bases stayed unmatched. The CDR3 protein is CASSLGSSGRDTGELFF. In DNA, the CDR3 is TGCGCCAGCAGCTTGGGATCTAGCGGGAGAGACACCGGGGAGCTGTTTTTT.

In nucleotides, the CDR3 is TGTGCCAGCAGTCGACTAGCGAGTACCTACGAGCAGTACTTC. Its protein is CASSRLASTYEQYF. The chain recombines TRBV5-6 with TRBJ2-7, with 8 nucleotides matching TRBD2. Germline CDR1 is SGHDT and CDR2 is YYEEEE. V dropped 5 bases and J dropped 2; count of bases not matched to a gene: 6. This CDR3 region has 14 residues.

In nucleotides, the CDR3 is TGTGCCAGCAGTTCCCCACGAACAGGGGTTGTTCACTCTGGAAACACCATATATTTT. Encoded protein: CASSSPRTGVVHSGNTIYF. The rearrangement links TRBV27 to TRBJ1-3; 7 bases are a match to TRBD1. V was clipped by 4 bases and J by 0 bases; unmatched bases: 15. Germline CDR1 reads MNHEY; CDR2 reads SMNVEV (reference sequence). The CDR3 consists of 19 residues.

The V gene is TRBV6-5, the J gene TRBJ1-5; no firm D call. This CDR3 has 13 amino acids. The V and J ends lost 0 bases and 10 bases respectively, with 10 bases between them. CDR1 and CDR2 (germline): MNHEY, SVGAGI. DNA for the CDR3: TGTGCCAGCAGTTACTCGAATGAGAGTCCCCAGCATTTT. Encoded protein: CASSYSNESPQHF.

The chain couples TRBV6-1 to TRBJ1-3; D gene ambiguous. V dropped 6 bases and J dropped 6 bases, with 9 bases sitting between them. Germline lookup yields CDR1 MNHNS and CDR2 SASEGT. The CDR3 covers 12 residues. In DNA form, the CDR3 reads TGTGCCAGCAGACTTGAGGAAAACACCATATATTTT. Translated, it gives CASRLEENTIYF.

The rearrangement uses TRBV4-1 and TRBJ2-7; perhaps TRBD2 as D (5 bases). The CDR3 has 16 amino acids. Germline CDR1 reads MGHRA; CDR2 reads YSYEKL. V was pared by 2 bases and J by 5 bases, with 19 bases between. The chain's CDR3 is CASSQTPGGATNEQYF. The CDR3 DNA sequence: TGCGCCAGCAGCCAAACCCCAGGAGGCGCAACAAACGAGCAGTACTTC.

The CDR3 is CASKTAGGTYEQYF. The CDR3 coding sequence is TGTGCCAGCAAAACGGCGGGAGGGACCTACGAGCAGTACTTC. This chain joins TRBV27 and TRBJ2-7, with 9 bases lining up with TRBD2. Germline V lookup: CDR1 MNHEY, CDR2 SMNVEV (reference sequence). The CDR3 has 14 amino acids. J lost 2 bases, V lost 7 bases, and 6 bases had no gene match.

This clone was found once. The chain employs TRBV7-7 and TRBJ2-4, with D tentatively TRBD2 (6 bases). The CDR3 runs to 18 residues. Germline lookup yields CDR1 SSHAT and CDR2 FNYEAQ (reference sequence). The CDR3 DNA reads TGTGCTAGCTATTTGAACCGGGGAGGCACCCTGGCCAAAAACATTCAGTACTTC. It specifies CASYLNRGGTLAKNIQYF. The full variable domain, rest sourced from reference TRBV7-7 and TRBJ2-4, is GAGVSQSPRYKVTKRGQDVTLRCDPISSHATLYWYQQALGQGPEFLTYFNYEAQPDKSGLPSDRFSAERPEGSISTLTIQRTEQRDSAMYRCASYLNRGGTLAKNIQYFGAGTRLSVL.

This chain links TRBV6-5 with TRBJ1-6; TRBD1 matches at 9 bases. The CDR3 consists of 14 residues. Germline trimming cut 2 bases from V and 14 bases from J; bases unmatched to any gene: 7. Looked up from germline, CDR1 is MNHEY and CDR2 is SVGAGI. The CDR3 DNA reads as TGTGCCAGCAGTTACCGGGACAGGGTTTTAACCCTCCACTTT. Translating gives CASSYRDRVLTLHF.

The chain recombines TRBV7-9 with TRBJ2-1, with a weak D call TRBD1 (6 bases). Deletions cut 5 bases from V and 9 bases from J, with 17 bases between. Germline lookup yields CDR1 SEHNR and CDR2 FQNEAQ (reference sequence). There are 14 residues in the CDR3. CDR3 coding DNA: TGTGCCAGCAGCACCCTAACAGGGCTAAGTGAGCAGTTCTTC. This translates into CASSTLTGLSEQFF.